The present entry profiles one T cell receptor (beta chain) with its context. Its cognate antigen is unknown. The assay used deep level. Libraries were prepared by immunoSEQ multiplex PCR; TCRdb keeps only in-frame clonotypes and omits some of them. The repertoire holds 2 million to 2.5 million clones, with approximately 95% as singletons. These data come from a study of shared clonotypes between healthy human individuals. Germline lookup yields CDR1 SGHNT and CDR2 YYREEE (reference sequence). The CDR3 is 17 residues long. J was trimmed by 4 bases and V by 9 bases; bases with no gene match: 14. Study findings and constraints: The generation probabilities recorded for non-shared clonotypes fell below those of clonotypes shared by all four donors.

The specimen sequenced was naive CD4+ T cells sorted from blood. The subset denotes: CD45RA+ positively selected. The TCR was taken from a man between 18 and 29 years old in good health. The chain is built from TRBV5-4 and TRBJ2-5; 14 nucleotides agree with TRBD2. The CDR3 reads CATHGGGTSGSGETQYF. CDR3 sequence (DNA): TGTGCCACCCATGGGGGGGGGACTAGCGGGAGTGGAGAGACCCAGTACTTC.